These T cell receptor beta chains were read from a single sample in a study of CD8+ T cells in alopecia areata. Libraries were prepared by immunoSEQ multiplex PCR; TCRdb keeps only in-frame clonotypes and omits some of them. The sample shows roughly 280,000 clones, 60% of them seen only once. Sequences were derived from CD4+ T cells sorted from blood, sampled around week 54, from a patient treated with tofacitinib. The origin of the receptors is a human donor with alopecia areata. Each CDR3 is given with its conserved first and last residue. Only some rows state a clone size, as once, few, many or a class for expanded clones.

V	size	CDR3
TRBV27	few	CASSPPWGESTDTQYF
TRBV11-2	once	CASSSGGTSDQETQYF
TRBV29-1	NA	CSVEDNRGHAFF
TRBV9	NA	CASSVQNRVRALQPQHF
TRBV7-3	NA	CASSQLAEETQYF
TRBV18	NA	CASSPQGPDTQYF
TRBV18	NA	CASSPRTADTQYF
TRBV13	NA	CASSHRTGNGQYF
TRBV5-1	once	CASSLRRQGTKETQYF
TRBV30	NA	CAWSSGTGSNEQFF
TRBV29-1	few	CSVEDRLTDTQYF
TRBV5-6	once	CASSLASPGMETQYF
TRBV30	few	CAWSGAAQFF
TRBV29-1	NA	CSARAGSSSETQYF
TRBV29-1	NA	CSSRAGQETQYF
TRBV30	NA	CAWSGQKETQYF
TRBV10-3	few	CAISGLAGYGETQYF